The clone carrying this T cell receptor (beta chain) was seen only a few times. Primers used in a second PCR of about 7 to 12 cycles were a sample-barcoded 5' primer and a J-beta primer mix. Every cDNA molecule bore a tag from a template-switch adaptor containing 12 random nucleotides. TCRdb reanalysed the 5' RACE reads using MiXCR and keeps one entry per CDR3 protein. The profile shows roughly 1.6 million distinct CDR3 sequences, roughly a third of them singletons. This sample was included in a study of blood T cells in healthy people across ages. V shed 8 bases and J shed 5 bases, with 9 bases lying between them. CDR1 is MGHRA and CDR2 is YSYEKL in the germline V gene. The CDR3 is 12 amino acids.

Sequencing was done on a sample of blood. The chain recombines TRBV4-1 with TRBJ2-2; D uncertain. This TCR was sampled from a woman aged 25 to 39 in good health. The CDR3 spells CASGRLTGELFF. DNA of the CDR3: TGCGCCAGCGGTCGATTGACCGGGGAGCTGTTTTTT.